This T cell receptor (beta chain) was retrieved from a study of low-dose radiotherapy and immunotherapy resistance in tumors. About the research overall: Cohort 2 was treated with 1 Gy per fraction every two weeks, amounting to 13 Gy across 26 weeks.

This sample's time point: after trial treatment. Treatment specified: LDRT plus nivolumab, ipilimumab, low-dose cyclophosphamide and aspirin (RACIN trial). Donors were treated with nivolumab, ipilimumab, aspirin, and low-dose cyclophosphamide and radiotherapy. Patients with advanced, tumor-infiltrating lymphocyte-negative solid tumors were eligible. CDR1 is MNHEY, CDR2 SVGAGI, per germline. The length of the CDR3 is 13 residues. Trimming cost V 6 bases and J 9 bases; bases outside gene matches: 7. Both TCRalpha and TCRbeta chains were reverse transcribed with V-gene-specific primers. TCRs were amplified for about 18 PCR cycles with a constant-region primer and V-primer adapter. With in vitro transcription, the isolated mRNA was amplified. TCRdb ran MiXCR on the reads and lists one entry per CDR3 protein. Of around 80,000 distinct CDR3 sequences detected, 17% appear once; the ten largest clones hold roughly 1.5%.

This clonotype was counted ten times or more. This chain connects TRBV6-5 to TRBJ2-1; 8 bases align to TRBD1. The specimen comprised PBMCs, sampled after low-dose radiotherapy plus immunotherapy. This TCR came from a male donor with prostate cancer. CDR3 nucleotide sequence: TGTGCCAGCAGCCAGGGGGCGTGGGGTGAGCAGTTCTTC. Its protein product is CASSQGAWGEQFF.